A single sample gave rise to the 20 T cell receptor beta chains below, sequenced in a study of blood T cell repertoires in COVID-19 (dated by TCRdb to about 2020). The library was built by means of the immunoSEQ multiplex PCR assay. TCRdb holds this immuneACCESS table with in-frame rearrangements only. Some clones are missing; in checked studies, unresolved V genes explain under half, and the rest has no known cause. This sample is represented by 150,000 to 200,000 clones; 82% of them were singletons. Approximately 6.8% of the sample belongs to the ten largest clones. The sequencing sample was made of peripheral blood. These receptors all stem from a woman aged 40 to 49 with COVID-19, enrolled during active disease.

The chain employs TRBV6-5 and TRBJ1-1; TRBD1 aligns across 10 bases. The germline V gene encodes CDR1 MNHEY and CDR2 SVGAGI. The V and J ends lost 3 bases and 1 base, in that order; junction bases with no gene match: 2. This CDR3 spans 15 amino acids. This CDR3 reads CASSYGTGENTEAFF. In nucleotides, the CDR3 is TGTGCCAGCAGTTATGGGACAGGGGAGAACACTGAAGCTTTCTTT.

This chain joins TRBV27 and TRBJ2-7, with D perhaps matching TRBD1 (7 bases). V was clipped by 8 bases and J by 3 bases, with 14 bases between them. CDR1 is MNHEY and CDR2 is SMNVEV in the germline V gene (reference sequence). CDR3 length equals 13 residues. CDR3 region: CASGNRGGYEQYF. For the CDR3, the DNA is TGTGCCAGCGGTAACAGGGGAGGCTACGAGCAGTACTTC.

The chain recombines TRBV29-1 with TRBJ2-1; 11 nucleotides agree with TRBD2. Germline trimming cut 7 bases from V and 5 bases from J; bases unmatched to any gene: 10. CDR1 is SQVTM, CDR2 ANQGSEA, per germline. The CDR3 spans 15 residues. The CDR3 nucleotides read TGCAGCGCCGCCCAGCTAGCGGGGGGACACAATGAGCAGTTCTTC. Protein product: CSAAQLAGGHNEQFF.

This chain joins TRBV6-4 and TRBJ2-2; no definite D call. The CDR3 spans 13 residues. Germline V lookup: CDR1 MRHNA, CDR2 SNTAGT. The V gene lost 2 bases and the J gene lost 7 bases, with 8 bases spanning the gap. CDR3 coding DNA: TGTGCCAGCAGTGACACCACTAACGGGGAGCTGTTTTTT. Encoded protein: CASSDTTNGELFF.

This sequence joins TRBV27 and TRBJ2-7; 7 bases match TRBD2. The CDR3 covers 14 residues. Germline CDR1 MNHEY, CDR2 SMNVEV (reference sequence). The V segment lost 5 bases and the J segment 0 bases; nucleotides outside the gene matches: 4. For the CDR3, the DNA is TGTGCCAGCAGTCGGGCTAGCGGCTCCTACGAGCAGTACTTC. It yields the protein CASSRASGSYEQYF.

The V and J genes are TRBV10-3 and TRBJ1-1, with D possibly matching TRBD1 (6 bases). Per germline, CDR1 ENHRY and CDR2 SYGVKD. This CDR3 region has 16 residues. The ends were cut back, 0 bases at V and 4 bases at J, with 15 bases in the middle. CDR3 region: CAISESDSGVSTEAFF. The CDR3, as DNA: TGTGCCATCAGTGAGTCGGACAGTGGGGTGAGCACTGAAGCTTTCTTT.

The rearrangement links TRBV7-9 to TRBJ2-7; the match to TRBD2 covers 9 bases. V shed 7 bases and J 2 bases; nucleotides not matched to a gene: 12. This CDR3 is built from 16 residues. From germline, CDR1 is SEHNR and CDR2 FQNEAQ (reference sequence). This chain's CDR3 is CASTPPRLADAYEQYV. CDR3 DNA sequence: TGTGCCAGCACCCCACCCCGACTAGCGGACGCCTACGAGCAGTACGTC.

This chain joins TRBV10-3 and TRBJ2-7; the match to TRBD1 covers 11 bases. The CDR3 extends over 15 amino acids. J lost 4 bases, V lost 5 bases, and 7 bases had no gene match. Germline CDR1 is ENHRY and CDR2 is SYGVKD. For the CDR3, the DNA is TGTGCCATCAGTCCAGGGACAGGGGGTGCTTACGAGCAGTACGTC. The encoded protein is CAISPGTGGAYEQYV.

This clone was picked up one time. V gene TRBV6-1 combines with J gene TRBJ2-7; D uncertain. The CDR3 totals 13 residues. Trimming cost V 3 bases and J 3 bases, with 9 bases left between them. CDR1 is MNHNS, CDR2 SASEGT, per germline. CDR3: CASSEAVGYEQYV. CDR3 nucleotide sequence: TGTGCCAGCAGTGAGGCGGTTGGCTACGAGCAGTACGTC.

V gene TRBV9 combines with J gene TRBJ2-3, with 8 bases identical to TRBD2. Looked up from germline, CDR1 is SGDLS and CDR2 is YYNGEE. The CDR3 contains 15 residues. Trimming removed 2 bases from V and 2 bases from J; junction bases left unmatched: 4. The CDR3 DNA reads as TGTGCCAGCAGCGTCGGACTAGCCTACACAGATACGCAGTATTTT. It specifies CASSVGLAYTDTQYF.

This rearrangement joins TRBV27 to TRBJ2-1, with D perhaps TRBD1 (6 bases). V was cut by 2 bases and J by 5 bases, with 13 bases left in between. The CDR3 spans 15 residues. The germline V gene encodes CDR1 MNHEY and CDR2 SMNVEV (reference sequence). Here the CDR3 reads CASSLPEGTHNEQFF. As DNA, the CDR3 is TGTGCCAGCAGTTTACCAGAGGGGACACACAATGAGCAGTTCTTC.

The rearrangement joins TRBV19 to TRBJ1-6, with TRBD1 identical over 8 bases. Germline CDR1 is LNHDA and CDR2 is SQIVND (reference sequence). This CDR3 is built from 15 residues. J lost 4 bases, V lost 6 bases, and 5 bases had no gene match. The CDR3 reads CASRPGGAYNSPLHF. The DNA of the CDR3 is TGTGCCAGTAGACCAGGGGGCGCTTATAATTCACCCCTCCACTTT.

The rearrangement uses TRBV5-4 and TRBJ2-5; 8 bases line up with TRBD2. CDR1 is SGHNT, CDR2 YYREEE, per germline (reference sequence). The CDR3 spans 16 residues. Trimming cost V 1 base and J 1 base; bases outside gene matches: 6. CDR3 DNA: TGTGCCAGCAGCTTGACACTAGCGGTGTCCCAAGAGACCCAGTACTTC. Protein sequence: CASSLTLAVSQETQYF.

The genes are TRBV5-4 and TRBJ2-1; D is perhaps TRBD2 (6 bases). In germline, CDR1 is SGHNT, CDR2 YYREEE (reference sequence). V lost 3 bases and J 10 bases, leaving 11 bases between the germline ends. The length of the CDR3 is 12 residues. The CDR3 DNA reads TGTGCCAGCAGCTACGGGAGCGGGGAGCAGTTCTTC. It specifies CASSYGSGEQFF.

The gene calls are TRBV13 and TRBJ2-5; 12 bases align to TRBD2. The CDR3 is 16 residues long. CDR1 and CDR2 from the germline V gene are PRHDT and FYEKMQ (reference sequence). With 5 bases clipped from V and 4 bases from J, the junction kept 8 bases outside the gene matches. The CDR3 nucleotides are TGTGCCAGCAGCCCCGGACTAGCGGGAACTGGAGAGACCCAGTACTTC. Protein: CASSPGLAGTGETQYF.

This chain uses TRBV3-1 (or the pseudogene TRBV3-2) with TRBJ2-1, with 10 positions matching TRBD1. The CDR3 is 14 residues long. Trimming cost V 4 bases and J 7 bases; bases outside gene matches: 4. Germline V lookup: CDR1 LGHDT, CDR2 YNNKEL (reference sequence). For the CDR3, the DNA is TGTGCCAGCAGCCCGGGACAGGGGCCTAATGAGCAGTTCTTC. This codes for CASSPGQGPNEQFF.

The chain recombines TRBV6-6 with TRBJ1-1; D is unclear. With 6 bases removed from V and 1 base from J, the gap between germline ends came to 9 bases. CDR1 is MNHNY and CDR2 is SVGAGI in the germline V gene (reference sequence). The CDR3 length is 13 residues. CDR3: CASSLTWNTEAFF. The DNA for the CDR3 is TGTGCCAGCAGCCTAACGTGGAACACTGAAGCTTTCTTT.

This clone has a handful of counts. V usage is TRBV7-8 and J usage is TRBJ1-5; 9 bases align to TRBD1. CDR3 length equals 14 residues. Germline CDR1 is SGHVS and CDR2 is FQNEAQ. Trimming removed 6 bases from V and 3 bases from J; junction bases left unmatched: 3. CDR3 coding DNA: TGTGCCAGCAGGGACAGGGGTTTCAATCAGCCCCAGCATTTT. This translates into CASRDRGFNQPQHF.

The chain links TRBV25-1 to TRBJ1-1, with 8 bases matching TRBD1. The CDR3 runs 15 residues. V lost 4 bases to trimming and J lost 1 base; unmatched junction nucleotides: 5. CDR1 is MGHDK and CDR2 is SYGVNS in the germline V gene. CDR3 nucleotides: TGTGCCAGCAGTGCGGACAGGGCGGGGAACACTGAAGCTTTCTTT. This codes for CASSADRAGNTEAFF.

The chain has TRBV5-1 and TRBJ1-1; perhaps TRBD1 as D (5 bases). The germline gives CDR1 SGHRS, CDR2 YFSETQ. The CDR3 has 16 residues. V lost 4 bases and J lost 1, with 17 bases in between. For the CDR3, the DNA is TGCGCCAGCAGCACCCAAGTACAGGTAAAGAACACTGAAGCTTTCTTT. It codes for CASSTQVQVKNTEAFF.